The 10 T cell receptor beta chains reported below all come from one sample, sequenced in a study of Graves' ophthalmopathy and Graves' hyperthyroidism. Amplified material comprised TCR beta CDR3 regions derived from RNA transcripts. Scientists carried out first-round RT-PCR using HTBI primers and then a second-round multiplex PCR. TCRdb analysed the multiplex PCR reads with MiXCR anew, one entry per CDR3 protein. The sample gives more than 550,000 distinct CDR3 sequences, over 40% of which show up once; about 3.3% is in the top ten. The sequenced sample was peripheral blood. The receptors here all came from an adult man with Graves' ophthalmopathy.

This clonotype was counted ten times or more. J is TRBJ1-1 and V is TRBV9, with 8 nucleotides matching TRBD1. Germline V gives CDR1 SGDLS, CDR2 YYNGEE. The CDR3 runs to 14 residues. The trim removed 3 bases at V and 1 base at J, leaving 2 bases unmatched. The CDR3: CASSATGANTEAFF. In DNA, the CDR3 is TGTGCCAGCAGCGCGACAGGGGCGAACACTGAAGCTTTCTTT. The full variable domain, rest sourced from reference TRBV9 and TRBJ1-1, is DSGVTQTPKHLITATGQRVTLRCSPRSGDLSVYWYQQSLDQGLQFLIQYYNGEERAKGNILERFSAQQFPDLHSELNLSSLELGDSALYFCASSATGANTEAFFGQGTRLTVV.

In this sample, this clonotype turned up a few times. This sequence joins TRBV19 and TRBJ2-7; 11 bases are shared with TRBD2. The CDR3 is 18 amino acids. Germline trimming cut 0 bases from V and 1 base from J; bases unmatched to any gene: 8. CDR1 LNHDA and CDR2 SQIVND come from the germline V gene (reference sequence). In DNA, the CDR3 is TGTGCCAGTAGTATAGAGGCTAGCGGGAGGACACTTTCCTACGAGCAGTACTTC. It encodes CASSIEASGRTLSYEQYF.

Comments on this clonotype: Germline is not matched at one junction end, which may reflect a read error. The chain is built from TRBV2 and TRBJ2-2; D is uncertain. CDR3 length: 11 amino acids. Germline V lookup: CDR1 SNHLY, CDR2 FYNNEI. CDR3 residues: CASSEVGVLFF. The CDR3 DNA reads TGTGCCAGCAGTGAAGTTGGGGTGCTGTTTTTT. The whole variable domain, filled in from reference TRBV2 and TRBJ2-2, reads EPEVTQTPSHQVTQMGQEVILRCVPISNHLYFYWYRQILGQKVEFLVSFYNNEISEKSEIFDDQFSVERPDGSNFTLKIRSTKLEDSAMYFCASSEVGVLFFGEGSRLTVL.

In this sample, this clonotype turned up many times. The rearrangement joins TRBV6-4 to TRBJ1-6; 10 bases align to TRBD1. CDR3 length equals 15 residues. V shed 6 bases, J shed 10 bases, and the junction held 9 bases outside the gene matches. Germline V lookup: CDR1 MRHNA, CDR2 SNTAGT. The chain's CDR3 is CASRARGTGDSPLHF. DNA for the CDR3: TGTGCCAGCAGGGCCCGGGGGACAGGGGACTCACCCCTCCACTTT.

The V and J genes are TRBV10-3 and TRBJ1-5, with D possibly matching TRBD1 (5 bases). Between the trimmed V and J ends, which lost 10 bases and 0 bases, there was a span of 10 bases. CDR1 ENHRY and CDR2 SYGVKD come from the germline V gene. The CDR3 runs 13 residues. CDR3 loop: CATRDSSNQPQHF. The CDR3 DNA sequence: TGTGCCACTCGTGACAGTAGCAATCAGCCCCAGCATTTT.

The V call is TRBV12-3 or TRBV12-4, the J call TRBJ2-2; D is ambiguous. Trimming pared 8 bases from V and 5 bases from J, leaving 12 bases between. The CDR3 runs 13 residues. The CDR3 here is CASGVRGTGELFF. As DNA, the CDR3 is TGTGCCAGCGGGGTTCGCGGAACCGGGGAGCTGTTTTTT.

V is TRBV25-1 and J is TRBJ2-7, with D perhaps TRBD1 (7 bases). Trimming took 6 bases from V and 5 from J, leaving 14 bases between them. The CDR3 has 13 residues. The germline V gene encodes CDR1 MGHDK and CDR2 SYGVNS. The CDR3 region has the DNA TGTGCCAGCAGCCAAGCAGGGGGGAACGAGCAGTACTTC. It is translated as CASSQAGGNEQYF.

V usage is TRBV29-1 and J usage is TRBJ1-1; D is possibly TRBD1 (6 bases). CDR1 is SQVTM and CDR2 is ANQGSEA in the germline V gene. The V gene lost 7 bases and the J gene lost 6 bases, with 18 bases spanning the gap. This CDR3 is 13 amino acids long. The CDR3 region is CSATDGTRPEAFF. In DNA, the CDR3 is TGCAGCGCCACGGACGGGACACGTCCTGAAGCTTTCTTT.

V is TRBV10-2 and J is TRBJ1-1; D is possibly TRBD1 (6 bases). This CDR3 has 14 residues. Trimming removed 0 bases at V and 3 bases at J, with 8 bases between. Germline V CDR1 and CDR2: WSHSY, SAAADI. CDR3 region: CASSESRGDTEAFF. The CDR3 nucleotides read TGCGCCAGCAGTGAGTCAAGGGGGGACACTGAAGCTTTCTTT.

As to this clonotype: At one of its ends the junction is not consistent with the germline gene, which may arise from a read error. The V and J genes are TRBV9 and TRBJ1-1; D uncertain. CDR1 is SGDLS and CDR2 is YYNGEE in the germline V gene. The CDR3 is made up of 12 amino acids. The chain's CDR3 is CASSQADTEASF. The CDR3 DNA reads TGTGCCAGCAGCCAAGCAGACACTGAAGCTTCCTTT.